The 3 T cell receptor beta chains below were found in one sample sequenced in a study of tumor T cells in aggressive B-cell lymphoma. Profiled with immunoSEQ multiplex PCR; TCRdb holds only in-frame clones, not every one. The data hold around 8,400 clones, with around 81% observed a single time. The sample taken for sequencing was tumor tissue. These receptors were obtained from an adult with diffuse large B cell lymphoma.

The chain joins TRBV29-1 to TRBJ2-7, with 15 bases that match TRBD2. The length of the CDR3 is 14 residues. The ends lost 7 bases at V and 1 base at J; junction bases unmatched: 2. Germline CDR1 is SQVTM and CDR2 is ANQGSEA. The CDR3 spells CSAGLAGGSYEQYF. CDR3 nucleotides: TGCAGCGCCGGACTAGCGGGAGGGTCCTACGAGCAGTACTTC.

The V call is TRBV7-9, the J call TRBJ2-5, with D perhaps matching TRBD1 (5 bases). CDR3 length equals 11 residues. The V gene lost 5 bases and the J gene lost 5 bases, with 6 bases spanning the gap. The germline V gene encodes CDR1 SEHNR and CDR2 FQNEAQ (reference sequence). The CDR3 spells CASSPGETQYF. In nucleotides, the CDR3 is TGTGCCAGCAGCCCAGGGGAGACCCAGTACTTC.

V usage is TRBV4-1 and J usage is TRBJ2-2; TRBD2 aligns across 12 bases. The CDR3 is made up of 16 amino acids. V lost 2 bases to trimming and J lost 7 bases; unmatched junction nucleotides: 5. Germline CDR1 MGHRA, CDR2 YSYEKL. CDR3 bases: TGCGCCAGCAGCCAACTAGCGGGAGGGCCCATCGGGGAGCTGTTTTTT. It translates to CASSQLAGGPIGELFF.